The following is a T cell receptor (beta chain) sequence with its context. The target antigen is unknown. Germline values: CDR1 DFQATT, CDR2 SNEGSKA (reference sequence). The CDR3 runs to 15 residues. The sample comes from a study of monozygotic twins with inflammatory bowel disease. General observations from the study: Healthy twins showed more clonotype sharing with others than IBD patients, especially patients with disease activity.

TCRdb re-called the 5' RACE reads and catalogs CDR3 proteins one per entry, DNA excluded. This table lists 420,000 or so distinct CDR3 sequences. The V call is TRBV20-1, the J call TRBJ1-2; TCRdb's D gene call, TRBD1, goes unchecked for lack of DNA. The sample was blood. This sequence originates from a human donor with ulcerative colitis or Crohn's disease, or a healthy co-twin of an affected twin (not recorded which). The CDR3 loop reads CSARDAGQGNHGYTF.